This T cell receptor (beta chain) was obtained from a study of blood T cell repertoires in COVID-19. Study background: Some COVID-19 samples were acute and others convalescent; all came from the United States, Italy and Spain.

Trimming took 0 bases from V and 5 from J; bases not matched to a gene: 9. This CDR3 spans 16 amino acids. Germline-derived CDR1 and CDR2 are SGHRS and YFSETQ. The data were produced by immunoSEQ multiplex PCR, yet TCRdb's version contains in-frame clones alone and is incomplete. This sample has nearly 110,000 clones, with 90% to 95% found just once. This receptor was identified in a woman aged 30 to 39 with acute or convalescent COVID-19. V usage is TRBV5-1 and J usage is TRBJ2-5; TRBD1 matches at 8 bases. The sequencing input was peripheral blood. This CDR3 reads CASSLEVQGALETQYF. CDR3 DNA: TGCGCCAGCAGCTTGGAGGTTCAGGGGGCATTGGAGACCCAGTACTTC.